Below are 29 T cell receptor beta chains sequenced from a single sample in a study of T cell responses to AZD1222 COVID-19 vaccine. Clones were read by immunoSEQ multiplex PCR, and TCRdb kept only the in-frame ones, dropping some. The sample has around 170,000 clones, approximately 91% seen once. This specimen consisted of peripheral blood, obtained on day 0 of AZD1222 vaccination. The receptors stem from an adult in good health.

V usage is TRBV19 and J usage is TRBJ2-7; 8 bases are a match to TRBD1. The trim removed 1 base at V and 7 bases at J, leaving 12 bases unmatched. Germline V CDR1 and CDR2: LNHDA, SQIVND (reference sequence). The CDR3 has 16 amino acids. CDR3 region: CASSIAARGQVGEQYF. CDR3 in DNA: TGTGCCAGTAGTATAGCTGCCAGGGGGCAGGTAGGGGAGCAGTACTTC.

The chain combines TRBV7-2 with TRBJ2-1, with 7 bases that match TRBD2. CDR3 length: 19 residues. CDR1 and CDR2 from the germline V gene are SGHTA and FQGNSA. Trimming took 5 bases from V and 5 from J; bases not matched to a gene: 21. The CDR3 region is CASSHLSGRISRTDNEQFF. The DNA of the CDR3 is TGTGCCAGCAGCCACCTTAGCGGGCGGATCTCAAGAACAGACAATGAGCAGTTCTTC.

The V and J genes are TRBV5-6 and TRBJ2-4, with TRBD1 identical over 8 bases. This CDR3 is 16 amino acids long. Germline V gene lookup returns CDR1 SGHDT and CDR2 YYEEEE. Trimming cost V 4 bases and J 3 bases; bases outside gene matches: 9. DNA of the CDR3: TGTGCCAGCAGCCAAGGACAGGGCGCCCTCAAAAACATTCAGTACTTC. Amino acids: CASSQGQGALKNIQYF.

The J gene is TRBJ2-7, the V gene TRBV27; 7 bases are shared with TRBD1. Germline-derived CDR1 and CDR2 are MNHEY and SMNVEV (reference sequence). V lost 2 bases to trimming and J lost 4 bases; unmatched junction nucleotides: 5. The CDR3 sequence is 14 residues long. In DNA, the CDR3 is TGTGCCAGCAGTTTAAAAGGGGGCCCTTACGAGCAGTACTTC. It translates to CASSLKGGPYEQYF.

The rearrangement joins TRBV4-2 to TRBJ1-1; a possible D gene is TRBD1 (6 bases). Germline loops: CDR1 LGHNA, CDR2 YNFKEQ. V dropped 5 bases and J dropped 6 bases, with 10 bases sitting between them. The CDR3 contains 12 residues. Written as DNA, the CDR3 is TGTGCCAGCAGCAGGGGGATGGCTGAAGCTTTCTTT. Amino acids: CASSRGMAEAFF.

The chain has TRBV5-1 and TRBJ2-3; 11 nucleotides agree with TRBD2. Germline-derived CDR1 and CDR2 are SGHRS and YFSETQ. Trimming removed 2 bases from V and 3 bases from J; junction bases left unmatched: 8. This CDR3 is 17 amino acids long. CDR3 in amino acids: CASSFLISGGETDTQYF. In DNA, the CDR3 is TGCGCCAGCAGCTTCCTGATTAGCGGGGGGGAAACAGATACGCAGTATTTT.

The table lists this clone with a few counts. The chain has TRBV7-9 and TRBJ2-7, with D possibly being TRBD2 (5 bases). The CDR3 contains 16 residues. Trimming took 4 bases from V and 3 from J, leaving 19 bases between them. Germline V lookup: CDR1 SEHNR, CDR2 FQNEAQ (reference sequence). CDR3 sequence reads: CASSSSGLPGDYEQYF. In nucleotides, the CDR3 is TGTGCCAGCAGCTCATCCGGACTCCCCGGGGACTACGAGCAGTACTTC.

The V call is TRBV6-2 or TRBV6-3, the J call TRBJ1-2; D call uncertain. Germline values: CDR1 MNHEY, CDR2 SVGEGT. The CDR3 consists of 13 residues. V was shortened by 3 bases and J by 4 bases, with 9 bases between the two germline ends. In nucleotides, the CDR3 is TGTGCCAGCAGTTATCCCAGCCTCTATGGCTACACCTTC. Residues: CASSYPSLYGYTF.

The rearrangement joins TRBV7-8 to TRBJ1-3; the match to TRBD1 covers 7 bases. The CDR3 extends over 18 amino acids. J was trimmed by 0 bases and V by 1 base; bases with no gene match: 9. In germline, CDR1 is SGHVS, CDR2 FQNEAQ. The CDR3 nucleotides read TGTGCCAGCAGCTTAGAACTTCCAGGGGGGTCCTCTGGAAACACCATATATTTT. As protein: CASSLELPGGSSGNTIYF.

V is TRBV28 and J is TRBJ1-3; no definite D call. With 6 bases removed from V and 8 bases from J, the gap between germline ends came to 26 bases. The CDR3 is made up of 17 amino acids. CDR1 is MDHEN and CDR2 is SYDVKM in the germline V gene. CDR3 sequence: CASRHPIGPAPVDTIYF. The CDR3 DNA reads TGTGCCAGCAGGCACCCTATTGGACCGGCCCCCGTGGACACCATATATTTT.

The chain uses TRBV18 and TRBJ1-5, with D tentatively TRBD1 (6 bases). CDR1 KGHSH and CDR2 LQKENI come from the germline V gene. This CDR3 is 15 amino acids long. V lost 2 bases and J lost 4, with 12 bases in between. CDR3 DNA sequence: TGTGCCAGCTCACCAGAGGGGGGGACGAATCAGCCCCAGCATTTT. It specifies CASSPEGGTNQPQHF.

This rearrangement joins TRBV2 to TRBJ1-6; D is possibly TRBD1 (6 bases). This CDR3 is 13 amino acids long. V was trimmed by 5 bases and J by 7 bases, leaving 9 bases between them. Germline assignment: CDR1 SNHLY and CDR2 FYNNEI. As DNA, the CDR3 is TGTGCCAGCAGTACCGACAGGAATTCACCCCTCCACTTT. It yields the protein CASSTDRNSPLHF.

Here the CDR3 reads CASSFVFGTNPMGSGYEQYF. The DNA for the CDR3 is TGTGCCAGCAGTTTTGTCTTCGGGACTAACCCGATGGGATCCGGCTACGAGCAGTACTTC. The chain carries TRBV28 and TRBJ2-7, with 7 bases matching TRBD2. V was clipped by 3 bases and J by 3 bases; unmatched bases: 23. CDR3 length equals 20 residues. CDR1 and CDR2 (germline): MDHEN, SYDVKM.

This sequence joins TRBV18 and TRBJ1-2; the match to TRBD1 covers 7 bases. Trimming removed 6 bases from V and 4 bases from J; junction bases left unmatched: 8. There are 14 residues in the CDR3. Germline V lookup: CDR1 KGHSH, CDR2 LQKENI. CDR3 in amino acids: CASSPGGQLYGYTF. CDR3 nucleotide sequence: TGTGCCAGCTCCCCAGGGGGGCAACTCTATGGCTACACCTTC.

This clone was counted once. The gene calls are TRBV27 and TRBJ1-2; D is perhaps TRBD1 (6 bases). Germline lookup yields CDR1 MNHEY and CDR2 SMNVEV (reference sequence). Trimming took 4 bases from V and 8 from J, leaving 11 bases between them. The CDR3 spans 12 residues. CDR3 protein: CASSSATGGYTF. CDR3 sequence (DNA): TGTGCCAGCAGTTCCGCGACAGGCGGCTACACCTTC.

The chain links TRBV7-7 to TRBJ2-5, with 8 bases matching TRBD1. Germline V gene lookup returns CDR1 SSHAT and CDR2 FNYEAQ (reference sequence). V shed 4 bases and J 1 base; nucleotides not matched to a gene: 5. CDR3 length equals 15 residues. In nucleotides, the CDR3 is TGTGCCAGCAGCTCCTACGGACAGGGCCAAGAGACCCAGTACTTC. It is translated as CASSSYGQGQETQYF.

The rearrangement joins TRBV29-1 to TRBJ1-1; 8 positions match TRBD1. Trimming took 8 bases from V and 2 from J; bases not matched to a gene: 7. Germline V gene sequence: CDR1 SQVTM, CDR2 ANQGSEA. The CDR3 is made up of 13 amino acids. The CDR3 DNA reads as TGCAGCTCTTACAGGGGGGGAAACACTGAAGCTTTCTTT. Protein product: CSSYRGGNTEAFF. Complete variable domain (other parts from reference TRBV29-1 and TRBJ1-1): SAVISQKPSRDICQRGTSLTIQCQVDSQVTMMFWYRQQPGQSLTLIATANQGSEATYESGFVIDKFPISRPNLTFSTLTVSNMSPEDSSIYLCSSYRGGNTEAFFGQGTRLTVV.

The gene calls are TRBV19 and TRBJ1-1; 9 bases are shared with TRBD1. The CDR3 spans 16 residues. The junction had 13 bases not matched to a gene; V was cut back by 6 bases and J by 5 bases. Germline V gene data show CDR1 as LNHDA and CDR2 as SQIVND (reference sequence). DNA for the CDR3: TGTGCCAGTAGCTCAGGGACAGGGTATGCCCCTACTGAAGCTTTCTTT. This gives the protein CASSSGTGYAPTEAFF.

The chain recombines TRBV6-2 or TRBV6-3 with TRBJ1-2; 10 bases fit TRBD1. From germline, CDR1 is MNHEY and CDR2 SVGEGT. J was trimmed by 2 bases and V by 6 bases; bases with no gene match: 9. CDR3 length: 16 residues. The DNA for the CDR3 is TGTGCCAGCAGCACTCTGACAGGGGGCTGGAACTATGGCTACACCTTC. This sequence encodes CASSTLTGGWNYGYTF.

The chain couples TRBV29-1 to TRBJ2-1, with 9 bases lining up with TRBD2. Germline CDR1 and CDR2: SQVTM and ANQGSEA. The CDR3 extends over 15 amino acids. Losses at the gene ends were 6 bases for V and 7 bases for J; bases not matched to a gene: 13. The CDR3, as DNA: TGCAGCGTCTCTATGGGGACTAGCTTTTTAAATGAGCAGTTCTTC. Translated: CSVSMGTSFLNEQFF.

This rearrangement joins TRBV5-1 to TRBJ1-1; D not certain. CDR1 is SGHRS and CDR2 is YFSETQ in the germline V gene. The V end lost 0 bases, the J end lost 6 bases, and 9 bases lay between the germline ends. There are 13 residues in the CDR3. In nucleotides, the CDR3 is TGCGCCAGCAGCTTGGCTCTAACAGCTGAAGCTTTCTTT. Amino acids: CASSLALTAEAFF.

The chain employs TRBV7-7 and TRBJ1-1, with no clear D. The CDR3 has 15 residues. V was pared by 3 bases and J by 0 bases, with 11 bases between. In germline, CDR1 is SSHAT, CDR2 FNYEAQ (reference sequence). The CDR3 DNA follows: TGTGCCAGCAGCTTGGAAGAGAGTCTGAACACTGAAGCTTTCTTT. It encodes CASSLEESLNTEAFF.

This chain connects TRBV5-4 to TRBJ2-5; 9 positions agree with TRBD1. V trimming: 1 base; J trimming: 5 bases; junction bases outside the gene matches: 12. CDR3 size: 17 residues. CDR1 and CDR2 from the germline V gene are SGHNT and YYREEE (reference sequence). CDR3 sequence (DNA): TGTGCCAGCAGCTTGACGGGGACAGGGAGAGCACGGGAGACCCAGTACTTC. It codes for CASSLTGTGRARETQYF.

The rearrangement joins TRBV6-5 to TRBJ1-6; 7 bases line up with TRBD1. This CDR3 region has 14 residues. Germline loops: CDR1 MNHEY, CDR2 SVGAGI. V lost 2 bases to trimming and J lost 13 bases; unmatched junction nucleotides: 8. CDR3 in amino acids: CASSYDGGGAPLHF. Written as DNA, the CDR3 is TGTGCCAGCAGTTACGATGGAGGGGGCGCCCCCCTCCACTTT.

The rearrangement links TRBV19 to TRBJ2-2; possible D gene TRBD1, 7 bases. V shed 7 bases and J shed 6 bases, with 24 bases lying between them. The CDR3 length is 17 residues. Germline V CDR1 and CDR2: LNHDA, SQIVND (reference sequence). CDR3 region: CASTHWRGRTSAGELFF. The CDR3 DNA sequence: TGTGCCAGTACCCACTGGAGGGGGCGGACGAGCGCCGGGGAGCTGTTTTTT.

The table lists this clone with a few counts. The rearrangement joins TRBV4-3 to TRBJ1-3, with D unclear. The CDR3 runs 17 residues. V lost 1 base and J lost 0, with 13 bases in between. Germline V gene sequence: CDR1 LGHNA, CDR2 YSLEER. The CDR3 reads CASSQVFGSPSGNTIYF. CDR3 DNA: TGCGCCAGCAGCCAAGTATTCGGGAGCCCCTCTGGAAACACCATATATTTT.

The chain couples TRBV6-4 to TRBJ2-1; TRBD2 aligns across 7 bases. This CDR3 contains 15 residues. The J segment lost 8 bases and the V segment lost 8 bases, leaving 15 bases of the junction unmatched. Germline CDR1 MRHNA, CDR2 SNTAGT. CDR3 amino acids: CASRLRAGPLDEQFF. In DNA, the CDR3 is TGTGCCAGCCGACTACGAGCGGGACCATTGGATGAGCAGTTCTTC.

This clone was found once. As DNA, the CDR3 is TGTGCCAGCATCCAAAGCGGGATTTCCTCCTACGAGCAGTACTTC. Protein: CASIQSGISSYEQYF. This chain joins TRBV28 and TRBJ2-7; 7 bases match TRBD2. This CDR3 has 15 amino acids. With 7 bases clipped from V and 0 bases from J, the junction kept 9 bases outside the gene matches. Germline V CDR1 and CDR2: MDHEN, SYDVKM.

The chain links TRBV7-8 to TRBJ2-7, with a weak D call TRBD1 (5 bases). CDR3 length equals 14 residues. Looked up from germline, CDR1 is SGHVS and CDR2 is FQNEAQ. The ends were cut back, 7 bases at V and 1 base at J, with 14 bases in the middle. The CDR3 sequence is CASTHNSGSYEQYF. The CDR3 DNA follows: TGTGCCAGCACCCATAACTCAGGGTCCTACGAGCAGTACTTC.